This T cell receptor beta chain appears in the sequencing data of a study of T cell responses to AZD1222 COVID-19 vaccine. On the study more broadly: Pooled together were second doses at about 4 or about 12 weeks. Study results and limitations: The CD4 TCRs associated with vaccination extended across spike and predominated at 160-218 and 743-854. At study baseline, merely six AZD1222 recipients were seropositive.

Clones were read by immunoSEQ multiplex PCR, and TCRdb kept only the in-frame ones, dropping some. The data show approximately 100,000 clones, approximately 88% seen once. Worth noting for this clone: Its antigen is undetermined.

This CDR3 spans 14 amino acids. Germline loops: CDR1 SGHAT, CDR2 FQDESV (reference sequence). Trimming took 6 bases from V and 8 from J; bases not matched to a gene: 6. This TCR derives from an adult in good health. This specimen consisted of peripheral blood, obtained on day 0 of AZD1222 vaccination. The J gene is TRBJ2-1, the V gene TRBV11-1, with 11 bases identical to TRBD2. CDR3 coding DNA: TGTGCCAGCAGAACTAGCGGGAGTGTGGATGAGCAGTTCTTC. It specifies CASRTSGSVDEQFF.